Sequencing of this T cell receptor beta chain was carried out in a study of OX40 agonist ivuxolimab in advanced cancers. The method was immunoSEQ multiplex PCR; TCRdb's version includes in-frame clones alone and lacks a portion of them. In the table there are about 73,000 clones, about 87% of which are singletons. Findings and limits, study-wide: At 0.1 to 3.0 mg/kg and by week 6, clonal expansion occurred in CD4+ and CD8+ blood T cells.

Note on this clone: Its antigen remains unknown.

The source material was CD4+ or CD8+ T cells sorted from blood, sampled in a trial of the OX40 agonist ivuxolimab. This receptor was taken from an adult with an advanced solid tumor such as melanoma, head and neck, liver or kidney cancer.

The CDR3 loop reads CASSYSHDRRDYGYTF. Here the CDR3 DNA reads TGTGCCAGCAGTTACTCGCACGACAGGAGAGACTATGGCTACACCTTC. The J gene is TRBJ1-2, the V gene TRBV6-5; maybe TRBD1 (6 bases). CDR1 and CDR2 (germline): MNHEY, SVGAGI. Trimming removed 0 bases at V and 3 bases at J, with 14 bases between. The CDR3 extends over 16 amino acids.